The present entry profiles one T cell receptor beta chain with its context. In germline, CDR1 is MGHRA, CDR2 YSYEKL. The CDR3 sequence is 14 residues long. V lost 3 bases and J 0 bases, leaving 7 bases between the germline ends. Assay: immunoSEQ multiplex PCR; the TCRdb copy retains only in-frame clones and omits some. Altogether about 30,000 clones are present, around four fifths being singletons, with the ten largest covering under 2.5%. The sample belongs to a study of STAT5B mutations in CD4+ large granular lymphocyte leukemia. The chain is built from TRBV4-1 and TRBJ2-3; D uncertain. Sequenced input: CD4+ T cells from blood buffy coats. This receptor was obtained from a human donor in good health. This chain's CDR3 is CASSHEFSTDTQYF. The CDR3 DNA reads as TGCGCCAGCAGCCACGAATTCAGCACAGATACGCAGTATTTT.